These 13 T cell receptor beta chains came from one sample sequenced in a study of blood T cell repertoires in COVID-19. Using immunoSEQ multiplex PCR, the repertoire was profiled, and TCRdb retains in-frame clones only, with some absent. In the table there are over 400,000 clones, about nine tenths of which are singletons. The sequenced material came from PBMCs or T cells enriched from blood (not recorded which). The receptors come from a woman in her sixties or seventies who had recovered from COVID-19.

The CDR3 sequence is CASRTASGGYGYTF. The CDR3 DNA is TGTGCCAGCAGGACAGCCTCCGGCGGATATGGCTACACCTTC. The chain has TRBV6-5 and TRBJ1-2; a possible D gene is TRBD1 (5 bases). Trimming took 6 bases from V and 5 from J, leaving 16 bases between them. Germline CDR1 and CDR2: MNHEY and SVGAGI. The CDR3 totals 14 residues.

V is TRBV5-1 and J is TRBJ1-5; TRBD1 is a possible D gene (6 bases). The CDR3 has 16 amino acids. Trimming cost V 0 bases and J 4 bases, with 14 bases left between them. Germline lookup yields CDR1 SGHRS and CDR2 YFSETQ. The CDR3 sequence is CASSLGGGQSNQPQHF. For the CDR3, the DNA is TGCGCCAGCAGCTTGGGCGGGGGGCAAAGTAATCAGCCCCAGCATTTT.

J is TRBJ2-4 and V is TRBV28; 11 bases are a match to TRBD1. After removal of 5 bases from V and 7 bases from J, the junction contained 13 bases not matched to a gene. This CDR3 contains 17 residues. The germline gives CDR1 MDHEN, CDR2 SYDVKM. The chain's CDR3 is CASSLMKPGTGGNIQYF. For the CDR3, the DNA is TGTGCCAGCAGTCTCATGAAACCCGGGACAGGGGGGAACATTCAGTACTTC.

V usage is TRBV10-2 and J usage is TRBJ1-3, with D possibly TRBD1 on 6 matching bases. The germline V gene has CDR1 WSHSY and CDR2 SAAADI. V shed 6 bases and J shed 4 bases, with 16 bases lying between them. The CDR3 is 15 amino acids. CDR3 amino acids: CASREDRLGGNTIYF. CDR3 nucleotides: TGCGCCAGCAGGGAAGACAGGTTGGGGGGAAACACCATATATTTT.

The rearrangement uses TRBV19 and TRBJ2-3; TRBD1 matches at 8 bases. Germline V gives CDR1 LNHDA, CDR2 SQIVND (reference sequence). V was pared by 9 bases and J by 4 bases, with 9 bases of the junction left unmatched. The CDR3 extends over 14 amino acids. The CDR3 DNA sequence: TGTGCCAGGCCTCCAGGGGGCATGCCAGATACGCAGTATTTT. Translated: CARPPGGMPDTQYF.

V gene TRBV4-1 combines with J gene TRBJ1-6; D is undetermined. CDR3 length: 15 residues. CDR1 and CDR2 from the germline V gene are MGHRA and YSYEKL. V was cut by 2 bases and J by 6 bases, with 11 bases left in between. CDR3 in DNA: TGCGCCAGCAGCCAACGAGGAGACGGTAATTCACCCCTCCACTTT. Its protein product is CASSQRGDGNSPLHF.

The chain employs TRBV21-1 and TRBJ1-5; the table gives TRBD1 as D, unverified against the DNA. TRBV21-1 is a pseudogene. The CDR3 loop spans 20 amino acids. The CDR3 sequence is CASSKCRSTPDRDGNQPQHF. As DNA, the CDR3 is TGTGCCAGCAGCAAATGTAGGAGCACCCCGGACAGGGATGGCAATCAGCCCCAGCATTTT.

The V gene is TRBV7-2, the J gene TRBJ2-1; 8 bases map to TRBD2. The CDR3 totals 17 residues. J lost 7 bases, V lost 4 bases, and 15 bases had no gene match. Germline V lookup: CDR1 SGHTA, CDR2 FQGNSA. In DNA, the CDR3 is TGTGCCAGCAGCTACCCGGGGGGGGCCCCTTTAGGGAATGAGCAGTTCTTC. Its translation is CASSYPGGAPLGNEQFF. Complete variable domain (other parts from reference TRBV7-2 and TRBJ2-1): GAGVSQSPSNKVTEKGKDVELRCDPISGHTALYWYRQSLGQGLEFLIYFQGNSAPDKSGLPSDRFSAERTGGSVSTLTIQRTQQEDSAVYLCASSYPGGAPLGNEQFFGPGTRLTVL.

This clone appeared a single time. The V call is TRBV4-1, the J call TRBJ2-6, with a weak D call TRBD2 (5 bases). Germline V gene data show CDR1 as MGHRA and CDR2 as YSYEKL. V was clipped by 2 bases and J by 0 bases, with 8 bases between them. The CDR3 runs to 16 residues. The CDR3 nucleotides are TGCGCCAGCAGCCAATTCGGGGTCTCTGGGGCCAACGTCCTGACTTTC. Protein sequence: CASSQFGVSGANVLTF.

V usage is TRBV5-1 and J usage is TRBJ2-3; TRBD1 matches 8 bases. This CDR3 is built from 16 residues. V lost 5 bases to trimming and J lost 2 bases; unmatched junction nucleotides: 10. Germline CDR1 SGHRS, CDR2 YFSETQ. DNA of the CDR3: TGCGCCAGCAGTATTGGGGCGGACAGGGCCACAGATACGCAGTATTTT. This sequence encodes CASSIGADRATDTQYF.

CDR3 coding DNA: TGTGCCACCAGTGACTCGGCGGCACAGGGGGAGTACAATGAGCAGTTCTTC. Translating gives CATSDSAAQGEYNEQFF. V and J are TRBV24-1 and TRBJ2-1; 8 bases are a match to TRBD1. The CDR3 consists of 17 residues. CDR1 is KGHDR and CDR2 is SFDVKD in the germline V gene. Trimming removed 4 bases from V and 4 bases from J; junction bases left unmatched: 11.

A single count supports this clone. The chain has TRBV21-1 and TRBJ2-7; the D segment call TRBD1 is taken from the table without a DNA check. TRBV21-1 is reported as a pseudogene. CDR3 length: 15 residues. The CDR3 nucleotides read TGTGCCAGCAGCAAAGGGATCAAGGGGGCCTACGAGCAGTACGTC. This codes for CASSKGIKGAYEQYV.

This sequence joins TRBV7-9 and TRBJ2-5, with 7 bases that match TRBD1. Germline V gives CDR1 SEHNR, CDR2 FQNEAQ (reference sequence). Trimming took 2 bases from V and 1 from J; bases not matched to a gene: 7. The CDR3 runs 16 residues. CDR3 in DNA: TGTGCCAGCAGCTTACCTAGGGACAGCCCCCAAGAGACCCAGTACTTC. Its protein product is CASSLPRDSPQETQYF.